The following is a T cell receptor (beta chain) sequence with its context. The sample comes from a study of beta chain features in type 1 diabetes. Background on the study: Sorted cells examined across all samples numbered 95 million to 120 million.

It was one heparinised blood draw, averaging roughly 100 mL, that each donor gave. V was pared by 3 bases and J by 4 bases, with 12 bases between. The germline V gene encodes CDR1 MNHEY and CDR2 SMNVEV (reference sequence). This CDR3 has 14 residues. Sequencing targeted expressed TCRB transcripts, as all isolated RNA had been reverse transcribed. Sequenced by immunoSEQ multiplex PCR; TCRdb stores in-frame clones only, minus some. Among 150,000 to 200,000 clones listed, approximately 9.1% were seen once. V is TRBV27 and J is TRBJ1-2; D is undetermined. This TCR derives from a woman aged 18-29 years in good health. Sequencing was carried out using central memory CD4+ T cells from blood. The CDR3 sequence: CASSFGSRGYGYTF. The CDR3 nucleotides read TGTGCCAGCAGTTTCGGGAGCCGGGGCTATGGCTACACCTTC.